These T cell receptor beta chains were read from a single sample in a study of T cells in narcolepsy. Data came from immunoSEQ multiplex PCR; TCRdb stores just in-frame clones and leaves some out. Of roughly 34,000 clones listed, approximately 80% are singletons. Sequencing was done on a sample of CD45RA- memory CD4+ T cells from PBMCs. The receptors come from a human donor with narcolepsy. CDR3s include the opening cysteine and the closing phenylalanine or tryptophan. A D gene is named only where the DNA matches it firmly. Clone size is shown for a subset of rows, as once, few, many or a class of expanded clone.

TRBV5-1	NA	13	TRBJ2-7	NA	CASSLARGREQYF	TGCGCCAGCAGCTTGGCCCGGGGACGAGAGCAGTACTTC
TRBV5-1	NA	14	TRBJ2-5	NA	CASSLGLGQETQYF	TGCGCCAGCAGCTTGGGATTGGGCCAAGAGACCCAGTACTTC
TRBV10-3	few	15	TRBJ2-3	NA	CAISGNFRGTDTQYF	TGTGCCATCAGTGGGAACTTTCGGGGCACAGATACGCAGTATTTT
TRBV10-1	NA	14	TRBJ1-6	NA	CASSRELENSPLHF	TGCGCCAGCAGTCGGGAGCTAGAGAATTCACCCCTCCACTTT
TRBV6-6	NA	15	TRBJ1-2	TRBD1	CASSPRGLANYGYTF	TGTGCCAGCAGCCCCAGGGGGTTGGCTAACTATGGCTACACCTTC
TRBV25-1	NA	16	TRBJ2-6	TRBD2	CASSESGGSGANVLTF	TGTGCCAGCAGTGAATCGGGGGGCTCTGGGGCCAACGTCCTGACTTTC
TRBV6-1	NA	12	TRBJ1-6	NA	CASSMIDSPLHF	TGTGCCAGCAGTATGATAGATTCACCCCTCCACTTT
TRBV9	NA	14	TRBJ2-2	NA	CASSPRASPGELLF	TGTGCCAGCAGCCCGAGAGCGAGTCCCGGGGAGCTGCTTTTT
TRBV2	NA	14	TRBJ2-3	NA	CASKHRPRGFTQYF	TGTGCCAGCAAGCATCGGCCAAGGGGTTTTACGCAGTATTTT
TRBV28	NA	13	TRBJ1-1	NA	CASTIQGNTEAFF	TGTGCCAGCACTATACAGGGGAACACTGAAGCTTTCTTT
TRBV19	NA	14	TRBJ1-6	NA	CASSIGDLSSPLHF	TGTGCCAGTAGTATCGGGGATCTTAGTTCACCCCTCCACTTT
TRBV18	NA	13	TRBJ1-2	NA	CASSPIGTYGYTF	TGTGCCAGCTCACCAATCGGGACCTATGGCTACACCTTC
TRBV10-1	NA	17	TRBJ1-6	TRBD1	CASSESWDRTNNSPLHF	TGCGCCAGCAGTGAGTCGTGGGACAGAACAAATAATTCACCCCTCCACTTT
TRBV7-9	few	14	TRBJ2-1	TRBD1	CASRRGTGPDEQFF	TGTGCCAGCAGACGAGGGACAGGGCCAGATGAGCAGTTCTTC
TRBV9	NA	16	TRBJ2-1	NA	CASSVRFSYRADEQFF	TGTGCCAGCAGCGTACGTTTTTCTTATCGGGCCGATGAGCAGTTCTTC
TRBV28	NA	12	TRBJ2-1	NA	CASSSGLNEQFF	TGTGCCAGCAGTTCGGGACTCAATGAGCAGTTCTTC
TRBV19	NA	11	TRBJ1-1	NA	CASFRGGQAFF	TGTGCCAGTTTCCGTGGCGGACAAGCTTTCTTT
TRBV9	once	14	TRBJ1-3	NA	CASSVAGGGNTIYF	TGTGCCAGCAGCGTAGCGGGAGGGGGAAACACCATATATTTT
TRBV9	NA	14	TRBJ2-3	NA	CASSGTAGADTQYF	TGTGCCAGCAGCGGGACCGCTGGGGCAGATACGCAGTATTTT
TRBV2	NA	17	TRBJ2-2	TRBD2	CASTRTSGGANTGELFF	TGTGCCAGCACCAGGACTAGCGGGGGGGCGAACACCGGGGAGCTGTTTTTT
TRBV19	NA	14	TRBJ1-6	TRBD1	CASSSRQGGSPLHF	TGTGCCAGTAGTTCACGACAGGGGGGTTCACCCCTCCACTTT
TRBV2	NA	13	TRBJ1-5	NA	CASSQDRYQPQHF	TGTGCCAGCAGCCAGGACCGATATCAGCCCCAGCATTTT
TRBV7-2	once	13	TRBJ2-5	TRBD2	CASSLSGDGAQYF	TGTGCCAGCAGCTTGAGCGGGGACGGGGCCCAGTACTTC
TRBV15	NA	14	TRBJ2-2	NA	CATSLRGTTGELFF	TGTGCCACCAGCCTACGGGGAACTACCGGGGAGCTGTTTTTT
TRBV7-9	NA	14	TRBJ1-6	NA	CASSLGTDNSPLHF	TGTGCCAGCAGCTTAGGGACAGATAATTCACCCCTCCACTTT
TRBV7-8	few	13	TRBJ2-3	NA	CASSPPREDTQYF	TGTGCCAGCAGCCCCCCGCGGGAAGATACGCAGTATTTT
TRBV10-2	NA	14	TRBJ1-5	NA	CASSVLDSNQPQHF	TGCGCCAGCAGTGTTTTGGATAGCAATCAGCCCCAGCATTTT
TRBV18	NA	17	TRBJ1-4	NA	CASSPPGTVATNEKLFF	TGTGCCAGCTCACCACCCGGGACGGTAGCAACTAATGAAAAACTGTTTTTT
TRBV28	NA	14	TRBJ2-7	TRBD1	CASNPAGTAYEQYF	TGTGCCAGCAACCCCGCTGGGACAGCCTACGAGCAGTACTTC
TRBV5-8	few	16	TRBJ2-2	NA	CASSLYSGGRPGELFF	TGTGCCAGCAGCTTATACTCAGGGGGGCGACCCGGGGAGCTGTTTTTT
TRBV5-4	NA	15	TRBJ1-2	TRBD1	CASRYTGGARDGYTF	TGTGCCAGCAGATATACAGGGGGCGCTAGGGATGGCTACACCTTC
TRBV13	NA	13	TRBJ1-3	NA	CASSSHSGNTIYF	TGTGCCAGCAGCTCCCACTCTGGAAACACCATATATTTT
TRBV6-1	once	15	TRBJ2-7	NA	CASSAVRLNSYEQYF	TGTGCCAGCAGTGCCGTCCGATTAAACTCCTACGAGCAGTACTTC
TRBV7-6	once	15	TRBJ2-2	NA	CASSAGQTVTGELFF	TGTGCCAGCAGCGCGGGACAGACGGTCACCGGGGAGCTGTTTTTT
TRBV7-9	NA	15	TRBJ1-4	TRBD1	CASSSGQGVKEKLFF	TGTGCCAGCAGCTCCGGACAGGGGGTAAAGGAAAAACTGTTTTTT
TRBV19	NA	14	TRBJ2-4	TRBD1	CASSEQGPKNIQYF	TGTGCCAGTAGTGAACAGGGGCCCAAAAACATTCAGTACTTC